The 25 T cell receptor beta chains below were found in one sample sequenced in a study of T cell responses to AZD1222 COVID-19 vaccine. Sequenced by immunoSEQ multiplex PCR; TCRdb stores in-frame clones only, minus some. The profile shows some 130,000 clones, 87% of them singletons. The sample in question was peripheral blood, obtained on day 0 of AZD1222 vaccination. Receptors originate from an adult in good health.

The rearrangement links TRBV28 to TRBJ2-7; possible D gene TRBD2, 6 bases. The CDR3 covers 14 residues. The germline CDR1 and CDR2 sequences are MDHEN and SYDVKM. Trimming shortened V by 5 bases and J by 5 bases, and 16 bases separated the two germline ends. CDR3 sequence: CASSTPVTSNEQYF. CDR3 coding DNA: TGTGCCAGCAGTACCCCAGTGACTAGTAACGAGCAGTACTTC.

CDR3 sequence reads: CAWTGGEDYGYTF. Here the CDR3 DNA reads TGTGCCTGGACAGGGGGCGAGGACTATGGCTACACCTTC. The chain uses TRBV30 and TRBJ1-2; 8 bases line up with TRBD1. Germline loops: CDR1 GTSNPN, CDR2 SVGIG (reference sequence). With V trimmed by 4 bases and J by 3 bases, 4 bases remained unmatched. This CDR3 is built from 13 residues.

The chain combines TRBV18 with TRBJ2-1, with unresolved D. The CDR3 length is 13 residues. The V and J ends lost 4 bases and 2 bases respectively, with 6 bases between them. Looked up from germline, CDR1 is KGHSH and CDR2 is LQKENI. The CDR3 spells CASSRGTYNEQFF. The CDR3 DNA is TGTGCCAGCTCACGCGGCACCTACAATGAGCAGTTCTTC.

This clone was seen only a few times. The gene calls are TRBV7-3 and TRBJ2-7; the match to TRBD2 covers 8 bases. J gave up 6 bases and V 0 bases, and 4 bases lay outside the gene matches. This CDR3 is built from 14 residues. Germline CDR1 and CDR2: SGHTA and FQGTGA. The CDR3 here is CASSLTGTSREQYF. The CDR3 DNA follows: TGTGCCAGCAGCTTAACCGGGACTAGTCGCGAGCAGTACTTC.

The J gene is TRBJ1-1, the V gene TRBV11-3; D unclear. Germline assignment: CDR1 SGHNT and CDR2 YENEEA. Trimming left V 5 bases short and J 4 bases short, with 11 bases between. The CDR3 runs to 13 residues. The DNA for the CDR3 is TGTGCCAGCAGCCTCCACCGGGGCACTGAAGCTTTCTTT. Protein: CASSLHRGTEAFF.

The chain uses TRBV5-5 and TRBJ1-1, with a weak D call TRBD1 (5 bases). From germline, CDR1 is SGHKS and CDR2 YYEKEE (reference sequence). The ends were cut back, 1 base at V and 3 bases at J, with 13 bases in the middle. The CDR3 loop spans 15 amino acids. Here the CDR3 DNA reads TGTGCCAGCAGCTTGAAGGCAAAAGGGGACACTGAAGCTTTCTTT. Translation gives CASSLKAKGDTEAFF. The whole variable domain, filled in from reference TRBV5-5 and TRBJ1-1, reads DAGVTQSPTHLIKTRGQQVTLRCSPISGHKSVSWYQQVLGQGPQFIFQYYEKEERGRGNFPDRFSARQFPNYSSELNVNALLLGDSALYLCASSLKAKGDTEAFFGQGTRLTVV.

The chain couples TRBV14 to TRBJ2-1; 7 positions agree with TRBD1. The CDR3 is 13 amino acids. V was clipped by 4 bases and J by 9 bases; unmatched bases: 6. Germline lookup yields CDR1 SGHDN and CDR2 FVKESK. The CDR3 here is CASSPYDRAEQFF. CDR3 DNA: TGTGCCAGCAGCCCCTACGACAGGGCTGAGCAGTTCTTC.

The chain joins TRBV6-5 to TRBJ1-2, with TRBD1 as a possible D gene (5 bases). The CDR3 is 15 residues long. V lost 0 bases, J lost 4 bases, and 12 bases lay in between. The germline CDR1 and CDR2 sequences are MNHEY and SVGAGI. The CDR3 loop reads CASSYSSQGPYGYTF. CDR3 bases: TGTGCCAGCAGTTACTCGAGCCAGGGTCCCTATGGCTACACCTTC.

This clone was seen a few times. The CDR3 DNA follows: TGTGCCAGCAGCTTAGCACAGGCCAACTACGAGCAGTACTTC. It is translated as CASSLAQANYEQYF. The chain recombines TRBV7-8 with TRBJ2-7; a weak D match, TRBD1 (5 bases). V lost 0 bases and J 3 bases, leaving 9 bases between the germline ends. CDR3 size: 14 residues. Germline V gene sequence: CDR1 SGHVS, CDR2 FQNEAQ.

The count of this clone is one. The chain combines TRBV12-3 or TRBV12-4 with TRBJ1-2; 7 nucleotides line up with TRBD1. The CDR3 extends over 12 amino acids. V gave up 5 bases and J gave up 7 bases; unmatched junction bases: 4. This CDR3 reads CASSRQGSGYTF. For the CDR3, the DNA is TGTGCCAGCAGTCGACAGGGATCTGGCTACACCTTC.

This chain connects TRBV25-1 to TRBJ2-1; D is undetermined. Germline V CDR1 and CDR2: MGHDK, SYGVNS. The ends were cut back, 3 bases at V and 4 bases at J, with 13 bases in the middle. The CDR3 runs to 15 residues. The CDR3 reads CASSEGGSSYNEQFF. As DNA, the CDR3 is TGTGCCAGCAGTGAGGGTGGCAGTAGTTACAATGAGCAGTTCTTC.

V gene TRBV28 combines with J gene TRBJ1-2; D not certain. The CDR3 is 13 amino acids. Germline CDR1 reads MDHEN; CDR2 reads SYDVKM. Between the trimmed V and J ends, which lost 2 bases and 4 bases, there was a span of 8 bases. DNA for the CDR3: TGTGCCAGCAGTTTACCCGCAGGCTATGGCTACACCTTC. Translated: CASSLPAGYGYTF.

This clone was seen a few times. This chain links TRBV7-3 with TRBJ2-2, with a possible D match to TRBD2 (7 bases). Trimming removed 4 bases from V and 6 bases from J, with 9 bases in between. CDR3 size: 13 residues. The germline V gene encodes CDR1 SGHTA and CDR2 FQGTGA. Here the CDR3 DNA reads TGTGCCAGCAGCTGGGAGGGGGCCGGGGAGCTGTTTTTT. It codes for CASSWEGAGELFF. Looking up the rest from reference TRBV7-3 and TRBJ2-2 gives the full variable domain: GAGVSQTPSNKVTEKGKYVELRCDPISGHTALYWYRQSLGQGPEFLIYFQGTGAADDSGLPNDRFFAVRPEGSVSTLKIQRTERGDSAVYLCASSWEGAGELFFGEGSRLTVL.

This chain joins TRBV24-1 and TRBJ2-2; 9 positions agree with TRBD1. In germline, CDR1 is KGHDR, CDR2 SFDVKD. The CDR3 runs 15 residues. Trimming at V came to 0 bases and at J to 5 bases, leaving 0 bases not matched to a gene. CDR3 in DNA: TGTGCCACCAGTGATTTGGACAGGGGGACCGGGGAGCTGTTTTTT. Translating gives CATSDLDRGTGELFF.

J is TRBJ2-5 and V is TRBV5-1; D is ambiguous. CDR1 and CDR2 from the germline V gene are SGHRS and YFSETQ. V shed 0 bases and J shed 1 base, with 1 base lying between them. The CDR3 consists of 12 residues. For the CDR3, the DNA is TGCGCCAGCAGCTTGGCCCAAGAGACCCAGTACTTC. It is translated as CASSLAQETQYF.

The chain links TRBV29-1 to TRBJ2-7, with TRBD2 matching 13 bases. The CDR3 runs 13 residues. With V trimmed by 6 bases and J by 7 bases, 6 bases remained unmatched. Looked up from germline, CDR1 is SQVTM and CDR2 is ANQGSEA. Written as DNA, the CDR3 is TGCAGCGTGAAACTAGCGGGGGGGCTGGAGCAGTACTTC. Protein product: CSVKLAGGLEQYF.

For the CDR3, the DNA is TGTGCCAGCAGCCGCGAAGCTGGACTAGCAGATTCGCGCAATGAGCAGTTCTTC. This sequence encodes CASSREAGLADSRNEQFF. This chain links TRBV14 with TRBJ2-1; 8 nucleotides agree with TRBD2. The germline V gene encodes CDR1 SGHDN and CDR2 FVKESK. The CDR3 consists of 18 residues. With 4 bases clipped from V and 6 bases from J, the junction kept 17 bases outside the gene matches.

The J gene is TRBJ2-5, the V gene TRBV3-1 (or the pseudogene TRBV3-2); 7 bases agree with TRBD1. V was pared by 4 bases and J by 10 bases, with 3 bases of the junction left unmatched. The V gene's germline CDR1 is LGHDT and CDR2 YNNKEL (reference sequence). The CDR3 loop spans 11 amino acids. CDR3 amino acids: CASSLRQGQYF. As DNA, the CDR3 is TGTGCCAGCAGCCTCAGACAGGGCCAGTACTTC.

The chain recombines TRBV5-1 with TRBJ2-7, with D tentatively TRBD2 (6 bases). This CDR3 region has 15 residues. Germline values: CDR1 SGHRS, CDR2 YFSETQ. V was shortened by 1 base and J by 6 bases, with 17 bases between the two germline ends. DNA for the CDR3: TGCGCCAGCAGCTTGAGCCGGGGGAAGTCTGGCGAGCAGTACTTC. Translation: CASSLSRGKSGEQYF.

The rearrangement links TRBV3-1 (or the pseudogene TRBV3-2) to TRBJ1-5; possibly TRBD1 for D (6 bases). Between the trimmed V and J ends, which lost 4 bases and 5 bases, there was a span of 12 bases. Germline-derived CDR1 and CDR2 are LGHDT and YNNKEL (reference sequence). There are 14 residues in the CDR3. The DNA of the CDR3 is TGTGCCAGCAGCCCCGGGACACCCTATCAGCCCCAGCATTTT. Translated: CASSPGTPYQPQHF.

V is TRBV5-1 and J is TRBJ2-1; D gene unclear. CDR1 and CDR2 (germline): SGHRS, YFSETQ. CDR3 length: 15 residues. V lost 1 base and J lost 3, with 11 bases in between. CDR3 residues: CASSLLQPYYNEQFF. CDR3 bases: TGCGCCAGCAGCTTGTTACAGCCCTACTACAATGAGCAGTTCTTC.

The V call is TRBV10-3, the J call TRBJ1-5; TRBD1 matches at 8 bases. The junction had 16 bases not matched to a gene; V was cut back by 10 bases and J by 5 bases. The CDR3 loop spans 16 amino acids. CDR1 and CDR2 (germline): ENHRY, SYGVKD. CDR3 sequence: CATNPQQGEGDQPQHF. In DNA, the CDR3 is TGTGCCACCAACCCACAACAGGGGGAAGGGGATCAGCCCCAGCATTTT.

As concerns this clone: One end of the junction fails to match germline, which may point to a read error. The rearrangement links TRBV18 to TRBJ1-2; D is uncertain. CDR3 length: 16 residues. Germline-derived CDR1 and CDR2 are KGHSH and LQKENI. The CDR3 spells CASSPLLSSDHYGYTF. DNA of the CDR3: TGTGCCAGTTCACCACTTCTTTCGTCAGATCACTATGGCTACACCTTC.

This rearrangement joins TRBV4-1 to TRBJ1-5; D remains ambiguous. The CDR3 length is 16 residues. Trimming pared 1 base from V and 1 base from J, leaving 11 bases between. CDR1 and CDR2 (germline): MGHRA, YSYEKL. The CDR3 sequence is CASSQALAPSNQPQHF. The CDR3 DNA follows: TGCGCCAGCAGCCAAGCCTTGGCACCAAGCAATCAGCCCCAGCATTTT.

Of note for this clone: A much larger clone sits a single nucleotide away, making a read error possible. The CDR3 reads CASSDTGVNEKLFF. The CDR3 coding sequence is TGTGCCAGCAGCGATACAGGAGTCAATGAAAAACTGTTTTTT. The chain is built from TRBV9 and TRBJ1-4; tentatively, D is TRBD1 (5 bases). Germline CDR1 SGDLS, CDR2 YYNGEE. The germline V and J ends were trimmed by 3 bases and 5 bases, with 11 bases remaining between them. The CDR3 loop spans 14 amino acids.